Below are 30 T cell receptor beta chains sequenced from a single sample in a study of radiation and T cells in renal cell carcinoma. The sample's time point: blood 4 weeks post-SBRT, at nephrectomy. The treatment was: 15 Gy SBRT to primary tumor, nephrectomy 4 weeks later. Profiled with immunoSEQ multiplex PCR; TCRdb holds only in-frame clones, not every one. The data contain around 170,000 clones, 88% of them singletons. The input for sequencing was blood, taken from a patient whose treatment included radiotherapy and nephrectomy. All receptors come from a woman between 50 and 59 years old with renal cell carcinoma.

This clone was detected only once. This chain links TRBV7-8 with TRBJ1-1, with unresolved D. Germline V gene sequence: CDR1 SGHVS, CDR2 FQNEAQ. V gave up 2 bases and J gave up 7 bases, with 11 bases separating them. This CDR3 is built from 13 residues. The CDR3 sequence is CASSLLQAFEAFF. CDR3 in DNA: TGTGCCAGCAGCTTACTGCAGGCGTTTGAAGCTTTCTTT.

This chain uses TRBV7-9 with TRBJ2-7; weak D call: TRBD2 (5 bases). Trimming removed 1 base at V and 2 bases at J, with 12 bases between. Germline V gene sequence: CDR1 SEHNR, CDR2 FQNEAQ (reference sequence). CDR3 size: 15 residues. The CDR3 bases are TGTGCCAGCAGCTTAGACGGAGGAGCGACCTACGAGCAGTACTTC. Protein product: CASSLDGGATYEQYF.

The gene calls are TRBV6-5 and TRBJ2-7; TRBD1 agrees at 8 bases. Germline V gene lookup returns CDR1 MNHEY and CDR2 SVGAGI. J was trimmed by 6 bases and V by 5 bases; bases with no gene match: 6. This CDR3 is 13 amino acids long. This chain's CDR3 is CASSRDRLVEQYF. In nucleotides, the CDR3 is TGTGCCAGCAGTCGGGACAGGCTTGTCGAGCAGTACTTC.

This clone was seen more than once but under ten times. The genes are TRBV9 and TRBJ1-1, with D hard to call. The germline V and J ends were trimmed by 0 bases and 0 bases, with 3 bases remaining between them. The CDR3 loop spans 13 amino acids. CDR1 is SGDLS and CDR2 is YYNGEE in the germline V gene. CDR3 coding DNA: TGTGCCAGCAGCGTAGGCATGAACACTGAAGCTTTCTTT. It translates to CASSVGMNTEAFF.

The chain joins TRBV5-5 to TRBJ2-6, with 10 nucleotides matching TRBD2. V lost 4 bases to trimming and J lost 4 bases; unmatched junction nucleotides: 8. The CDR3 totals 17 residues. Germline lookup yields CDR1 SGHKS and CDR2 YYEKEE (reference sequence). In nucleotides, the CDR3 is TGTGCCAGCAGCCCTAGCGGGGGCCTACTGGGGGCCAACGTCCTGACTTTC. Encoded protein: CASSPSGGLLGANVLTF.

In regard to this clone: The junction departs from the called germline gene at one end, perhaps through a read error. The rearrangement uses TRBV7-7 and TRBJ2-5; TRBD1 matches at 8 bases. There are 15 residues in the CDR3. CDR1 is SSHAT and CDR2 is FNYEAQ in the germline V gene (reference sequence). The CDR3 loop reads CASSLAGQGTETQYF. CDR3 sequence (DNA): TGTGCTAGCAGCTTAGCTGGACAGGGTACGGAGACCCAGTACTTC.

This clone occurred once. This CDR3 is CASSAASGGKETQYF. DNA of the CDR3: TGTGCCAGCAGTGCGGCTAGCGGGGGGAAAGAGACCCAGTACTTC. This rearrangement joins TRBV11-2 to TRBJ2-5; 11 bases fit TRBD2. The germline V gene encodes CDR1 SGHAT and CDR2 FQNNGV. The CDR3 length is 15 residues. With 6 bases clipped from V and 3 bases from J, the junction kept 6 bases outside the gene matches.

This sequence joins TRBV2 and TRBJ2-1, with a possible D match to TRBD1 (5 bases). V was pared by 5 bases and J by 10 bases, with 15 bases between. Germline CDR1 reads SNHLY; CDR2 reads FYNNEI. The CDR3 spans 13 residues. CDR3 nucleotide sequence: TGTGCCAGCAGTCCGGACAAGGGCCAGGAGCAGTTCTTC. Amino acid sequence: CASSPDKGQEQFF.

V usage is TRBV11-2 and J usage is TRBJ1-1; D unresolved. Germline V gene lookup returns CDR1 SGHAT and CDR2 FQNNGV. Trimming took off 1 base at V and 7 bases at J, with 19 bases between the two ends. The CDR3 has 16 amino acids. The CDR3 region is CASSLALDAGRGEAFF. CDR3 bases: TGTGCCAGCAGCTTAGCCCTAGACGCTGGCCGGGGTGAAGCTTTCTTT.

The chain employs TRBV7-8 and TRBJ2-3, with 7 bases fitting TRBD2. The CDR3 sequence is 15 residues long. The germline gives CDR1 SGHVS, CDR2 FQNEAQ. Trimming cost V 1 base and J 1 base; bases outside gene matches: 2. The CDR3 DNA follows: TGTGCCAGCAGCTTAGGCGGGAGTCGCACAGATACGCAGTATTTT. This encodes CASSLGGSRTDTQYF.

The genes are TRBV29-1 and TRBJ2-1; the match to TRBD2 covers 9 bases. The germline V gene has CDR1 SQVTM and CDR2 ANQGSEA. This CDR3 comprises 16 residues. Trimming at V came to 0 bases and at J to 2 bases, leaving 5 bases not matched to a gene. CDR3 loop: CSVEEEAGGPYNEQFF. The CDR3 DNA reads TGCAGCGTTGAAGAAGAAGCGGGGGGTCCCTACAATGAGCAGTTCTTC.

The chain couples TRBV7-2 to TRBJ1-4; D is unresolved. V shed 2 bases and J shed 1 base, with 5 bases lying between them. Germline-derived CDR1 and CDR2 are SGHTA and FQGNSA. The CDR3 contains 14 residues. CDR3 nucleotide sequence: TGTGCCAGCAGCTTACGGTTAACTAATGAAAAACTGTTTTTT. Translation gives CASSLRLTNEKLFF.

The rearrangement joins TRBV19 to TRBJ1-5; D unclear. The CDR3 sequence is 14 residues long. Trimming removed 1 base from V and 5 bases from J, with 9 bases in between. The germline V gene encodes CDR1 LNHDA and CDR2 SQIVND (reference sequence). The CDR3 is CASSIGSWDQPQHF. In nucleotides, the CDR3 is TGTGCCAGTAGTATAGGAAGTTGGGATCAGCCCCAGCATTTT.

The chain uses TRBV9 and TRBJ1-6, with 9 positions matching TRBD1. Unmatched junction bases numbered 20, after V lost 0 bases and J lost 4 bases. Germline CDR1 is SGDLS and CDR2 is YYNGEE. The CDR3 runs 22 residues. CDR3 sequence: CASSVGKTGTGRESGYNSPLHF. The CDR3 DNA follows: TGTGCCAGCAGCGTAGGAAAAACTGGGACAGGGAGGGAGTCGGGTTATAATTCACCCCTCCACTTT.

This sequence joins TRBV4-2 and TRBJ1-4; tentatively, D is TRBD1 (5 bases). The ends were cut back, 1 base at V and 6 bases at J, with 9 bases in the middle. The CDR3 spans 14 residues. Germline V gene data show CDR1 as LGHNA and CDR2 as YNFKEQ. The CDR3 nucleotides read TGTGCCAGCAGCCAAGTGGGCAGGGATGAAAAACTGTTTTTT. It encodes CASSQVGRDEKLFF.

This clone was found once. V usage is TRBV7-8 and J usage is TRBJ1-3; D remains unclear. Trimming stripped 5 bases from V and 0 bases from J, with 14 bases between. This CDR3 comprises 16 residues. Germline V CDR1 and CDR2: SGHVS, FQNEAQ. CDR3 DNA sequence: TGTGCCAGCAGCGGGGAGTACGGCAGCTCTGGAAACACCATATATTTT. It is translated as CASSGEYGSSGNTIYF.

In this sample, this clone turned up many times. The J gene is TRBJ1-1, the V gene TRBV15; 10 bases line up with TRBD1. The germline CDR1 and CDR2 sequences are LNHNV and YYDKDF (reference sequence). Unmatched junction bases numbered 16, after V lost 0 bases and J lost 6 bases. This CDR3 is 19 amino acids long. CDR3 DNA: TGTGCCACCAGCAGAGATTTTAGTTTCGGGGACAGGGGCGACCCTGAAGCTTTCTTT. It encodes CATSRDFSFGDRGDPEAFF.

Remarks on this clone: The junction differs from germline at one of its ends, possibly a read error. This rearrangement joins TRBV6-6 to TRBJ1-3; D is perhaps TRBD1 (6 bases). The CDR3 extends over 15 amino acids. CDR1 is MNHNY and CDR2 is SVGAGI in the germline V gene (reference sequence). For the CDR3, the DNA is TGTGCCAGCAGTGACTCAGGGGCGAAAGGAAACACCATATATTTT. Protein product: CASSDSGAKGNTIYF.

The rearrangement uses TRBV5-8 and TRBJ1-2; possibly TRBD1 for D (6 bases). Germline-derived CDR1 and CDR2 are SGHTS and YDEGEE. Trimming cost V 0 bases and J 0 bases, with 12 bases left between them. This CDR3 is 16 amino acids long. The CDR3: CASSLDGTTANYGYTF. In nucleotides, the CDR3 is TGTGCCAGCAGCTTGGATGGGACAACCGCTAACTATGGCTACACCTTC.

The J gene is TRBJ1-2, the V gene TRBV5-1, with no clear D. CDR1 is SGHRS and CDR2 is YFSETQ in the germline V gene. The CDR3 sequence is 14 residues long. The ends were cut back, 0 bases at V and 8 bases at J, with 14 bases in the middle. As DNA, the CDR3 is TGCGCCAGCAGCTTGGATCTGAGGGTTTGGGGCTACACCTTC. It encodes CASSLDLRVWGYTF.

This sequence joins TRBV4-1 and TRBJ2-5, with 9 nucleotides matching TRBD1. Looked up from germline, CDR1 is MGHRA and CDR2 is YSYEKL. The CDR3 runs to 15 residues. V gave up 3 bases and J gave up 5 bases; unmatched junction bases: 7. As DNA, the CDR3 is TGCGCCAGCAGCCAGCTCGGCGGACAGGGGGAGACCCAGTACTTC. Translation gives CASSQLGGQGETQYF.

The J gene is TRBJ1-4, the V gene TRBV5-1, with D unclear. This CDR3 spans 14 amino acids. Germline-derived CDR1 and CDR2 are SGHRS and YFSETQ. V was trimmed by 7 bases and J by 5 bases, leaving 15 bases between them. The CDR3 here is CASAYTDGNEKLFF. CDR3 coding DNA: TGCGCCAGCGCCTATACTGACGGAAATGAAAAACTGTTTTTT. Full variable domain (outside the CDR3, taken from reference TRBV5-1 and TRBJ1-4): KAGVTQTPRYLIKTRGQQVTLSCSPISGHRSVSWYQQTPGQGLQFLFEYFSETQRNKGNFPGRFSGRQFSNSRSEMNVSTLELGDSALYLCASAYTDGNEKLFFGSGTQLSVL.

Comments on this clone: One end of the junction fails to match germline, which may point to a read error. The chain joins TRBV25-1 to TRBJ1-2; D is perhaps TRBD1 (5 bases). The germline gives CDR1 MGHDK, CDR2 SYGVNS. CDR3 length equals 12 residues. The CDR3 DNA follows: TGTGCCAGCAGTACAACTTCAGGGATATTCTCCTTC. Residues: CASSTTSGIFSF.

V gene TRBV19 combines with J gene TRBJ2-2; TRBD2 agrees at 8 bases. Germline V CDR1 and CDR2: LNHDA, SQIVND (reference sequence). J gave up 6 bases and V 3 bases, and 12 bases lay outside the gene matches. This CDR3 spans 17 amino acids. CDR3 coding DNA: TGTGCCAGTAGTATCTTCGGTTGGGCGGGGGGAGCCGGGGAGCTGTTTTTT. Amino acid sequence: CASSIFGWAGGAGELFF.

The chain combines TRBV6-6 with TRBJ1-1; no firm D call. Germline V gene data show CDR1 as MNHNY and CDR2 as SVGAGI (reference sequence). V shed 2 bases and J shed 10 bases, with 8 bases lying between them. The CDR3 has 11 residues. CDR3 residues: CASSYPGGAFF. CDR3 sequence (DNA): TGTGCCAGCAGTTACCCAGGCGGAGCTTTCTTT.

This clone is a singleton in its sample. The rearrangement joins TRBV10-3 to TRBJ1-1; D call uncertain. V gave up 5 bases and J gave up 3 bases, with 10 bases separating them. CDR1 ENHRY and CDR2 SYGVKD come from the germline V gene. There are 13 residues in the CDR3. CDR3 nucleotide sequence: TGTGCCATCAGTCAAATCGAGGACACTGAAGCTTTCTTT. Protein product: CAISQIEDTEAFF.

This clone was recorded only once. The V call is TRBV6-5, the J call TRBJ1-3; D is undetermined. This CDR3 region has 13 residues. Germline lookup yields CDR1 MNHEY and CDR2 SVGAGI. Deletions cut 7 bases from V and 6 bases from J, with 13 bases between. CDR3 in amino acids: CASTTSSENTIYF. Written as DNA, the CDR3 is TGTGCCAGCACCACATCGTCAGAAAACACCATATATTTT.

The CDR3: CASSSANNRRGYTF. CDR3 DNA: TGTGCCAGCAGCTCGGCTAACAACAGGAGAGGCTACACCTTC. J is TRBJ1-2 and V is TRBV5-4, with TRBD1 as a possible D gene (5 bases). Germline CDR1 reads SGHNT; CDR2 reads YYREEE (reference sequence). V lost 3 bases to trimming and J lost 8 bases, with 17 bases between them. CDR3 length equals 14 residues.

Regarding this clone: A read error may account for a junction end that differs from germline. The chain links TRBV7-7 to TRBJ2-5, with D uncertain. This CDR3 has 15 residues. Germline values: CDR1 SSHAT, CDR2 FNYEAQ (reference sequence). The CDR3 coding sequence is TGTGCTAGCAGCTTACGACACCTTAGGGAAGAGACCCAGTACTTC. Translated: CASSLRHLREETQYF.

The rearrangement links TRBV7-9 to TRBJ2-3; TRBD2 might be the D (5 bases). The CDR3 loop spans 16 amino acids. CDR1 and CDR2 from the germline V gene are SEHNR and FQNEAQ (reference sequence). The V end was cut by 5 bases, the J end by 4 bases, with 19 bases between. In DNA, the CDR3 is TGTGCCAGCAGCGATAAGGCCCGGGGAGCTCCAGATACGCAGTATTTT. Protein sequence: CASSDKARGAPDTQYF. Together with reference TRBV7-9 and TRBJ2-3, the CDR3 gives the full variable domain: DTGVSQNPRHKITKRGQNVTFRCDPISEHNRLYWYRQTLGQGPEFLTYFQNEAQLEKSRLLSDRFSAERPKGSFSTLEIQRTEQGDSAMYLCASSDKARGAPDTQYFGPGTRLTVL.